These 30 T cell receptor beta chains came from one sample sequenced in a study of T-cell reconstitution after alpha-beta-depleted transplantation in children. TCRbeta library construction was performed incorporating unique molecular identifiers. TCRdb re-called the PCR reads with MiXCR, one entry per CDR3 protein. The sample consists of more than 250,000 distinct CDR3 sequences, 9.5% to 10% of them appearing once. The specimen was PBMCs from the stem cell graft donor, collected from the stem cell graft. The receptor source for this set is a human donor who donated a stem cell graft to a child with SCID.

This clonotype was recorded at least ten times. This chain links TRBV5-1 with TRBJ2-3; TRBD1 might be the D (5 bases). The CDR3 has 15 residues. Between the trimmed V and J ends, which lost 4 bases and 4 bases, there was a span of 16 bases. The germline V gene has CDR1 SGHRS and CDR2 YFSETQ. CDR3 DNA: TGCGCCAGCAGCCTGACAGTGGACCTTCCAGATACGCAGTATTTT. Its translation: CASSLTVDLPDTQYF.

The chain joins TRBV20-1 to TRBJ1-1; D is perhaps TRBD1 (5 bases). Trimming took 7 bases from V and 1 from J, leaving 13 bases between them. The germline V gene encodes CDR1 DFQATT and CDR2 SNEGSKA (reference sequence). This CDR3 is built from 13 residues. CDR3 sequence reads: CSVAGGTNTEAFF. The CDR3, as DNA: TGCAGTGTCGCCGGGGGAACGAACACTGAAGCTTTCTTT.

V and J are TRBV6-1 and TRBJ2-4, with 9 positions matching TRBD2. Germline V gene data show CDR1 as MNHNS and CDR2 as SASEGT. The CDR3 extends over 15 amino acids. The V gene end was trimmed by 6 bases and the J gene end by 6 bases; junction bases not matched to a gene: 9. The CDR3 is CASRPSAGGGNIQYF. The DNA for the CDR3 is TGTGCCAGCAGACCCTCAGCGGGGGGAGGAAACATTCAGTACTTC.

This clonotype has at least ten counts. This chain joins TRBV7-9 and TRBJ2-3; the D is unclear. The germline V and J ends were trimmed by 0 bases and 2 bases, with 6 bases remaining between them. The CDR3 runs to 14 residues. Germline CDR1 SEHNR, CDR2 FQNEAQ (reference sequence). The CDR3 sequence: CASSLAGITDTQYF. DNA for the CDR3: TGTGCCAGCAGCTTAGCGGGGATCACAGATACGCAGTATTTT.

The chain carries TRBV6-2 or TRBV6-3 and TRBJ2-7, with a tentative D call TRBD1 (7 bases). The CDR3 is made up of 12 amino acids. CDR1 and CDR2 (germline): MNHEY, SVGEGT. V was cut by 10 bases and J by 5 bases, with 15 bases left in between. CDR3 protein: CATRQGGDEQYF. The CDR3 coding sequence is TGTGCCACCCGACAGGGAGGCGACGAGCAGTACTTC.

The chain joins TRBV11-2 to TRBJ2-7; a possible D gene is TRBD2 (7 bases). CDR1 is SGHAT, CDR2 FQNNGV, per germline. The CDR3 length is 16 residues. V was cut by 5 bases and J by 5 bases, with 22 bases left in between. The chain's CDR3 is CASSQIRGGGPNEQYF. Here the CDR3 DNA reads TGTGCCAGCAGCCAGATCAGAGGGGGGGGACCTAACGAGCAGTACTTC.

This rearrangement joins TRBV7-9 to TRBJ2-1; tentatively, D is TRBD1 (6 bases). Deletions cut 6 bases from V and 0 bases from J, with 12 bases between. This CDR3 is built from 15 residues. The V gene's germline CDR1 is SEHNR and CDR2 FQNEAQ (reference sequence). CDR3 sequence: CASRSGQSSYNEQFF. Here the CDR3 DNA reads TGTGCCAGCAGAAGCGGACAGAGCTCCTACAATGAGCAGTTCTTC.

This clonotype was detected only a few times. The gene calls are TRBV11-2 and TRBJ2-3; D not certain. Trimming cost V 4 bases and J 0 bases, with 17 bases left between them. The germline CDR1 and CDR2 sequences are SGHAT and FQNNGV. This CDR3 spans 17 amino acids. Here the CDR3 DNA reads TGTGCCAGCAGCTCCGTTTTTCAGTTTTATAGCACAGATACGCAGTATTTT. It is translated as CASSSVFQFYSTDTQYF.

This chain uses TRBV12-3 or TRBV12-4 with TRBJ1-4; a weak D match, TRBD1 (5 bases). Between the trimmed V and J ends, which lost 4 bases and 5 bases, there was a span of 11 bases. This CDR3 has 14 residues. The CDR3 reads CASSYGEGNEKLFF. In DNA, the CDR3 is TGTGCCAGCAGTTATGGGGAGGGGAATGAAAAACTGTTTTTT.

The V call is TRBV11-2, the J call TRBJ2-2; D is perhaps TRBD1 (6 bases). The V end was cut by 2 bases, the J end by 1 base, with 14 bases between. Germline values: CDR1 SGHAT, CDR2 FQNNGV. This CDR3 has 17 residues. Here the CDR3 DNA reads TGTGCCAGCAGCTTACAGGGGTCTCCTCTGAACACCGGGGAGCTGTTTTTT. As protein: CASSLQGSPLNTGELFF.

The genes are TRBV5-1 and TRBJ1-4; unclear D gene. Germline V gives CDR1 SGHRS, CDR2 YFSETQ. The CDR3 is 13 residues long. V dropped 0 bases and J dropped 7 bases, with 7 bases sitting between them. CDR3 residues: CASSLDHGEKLFF. In DNA form, the CDR3 reads TGCGCCAGCAGCTTGGATCATGGTGAAAAACTGTTTTTT.

This clonotype was detected only a few times. V usage is TRBV10-3 and J usage is TRBJ2-1; 10 bases fit TRBD2. This CDR3 spans 14 amino acids. Looked up from germline, CDR1 is ENHRY and CDR2 is SYGVKD. The ends lost 0 bases at V and 9 bases at J; junction bases unmatched: 2. CDR3 amino acids: CAISESRLAGEQFF. CDR3 DNA: TGTGCCATCAGTGAGTCGAGACTAGCGGGTGAGCAGTTCTTC.

The J gene is TRBJ2-7, the V gene TRBV5-1; maybe TRBD1 (6 bases). The germline V and J ends were trimmed by 2 bases and 3 bases, with 15 bases remaining between them. This CDR3 is 15 amino acids long. Per germline, CDR1 SGHRS and CDR2 YFSETQ. In DNA form, the CDR3 reads TGCGCCAGCAGCTTAGCTCAGGGGACCCTCTACGAGCAGTACTTC. Translation: CASSLAQGTLYEQYF.

The CDR3 region has the DNA TGCAGCGTTGTAGGGACAGAAAATGAGCAGTTCTTC. It yields the protein CSVVGTENEQFF. The rearrangement joins TRBV29-1 to TRBJ2-1, with 7 bases fitting TRBD1. V gave up 4 bases and J gave up 7 bases; unmatched junction bases: 4. CDR1 SQVTM and CDR2 ANQGSEA come from the germline V gene. The CDR3 runs 12 residues.

This clonotype was counted many times. This chain joins TRBV10-3 and TRBJ2-3; D could derive from TRBD1 or TRBD2 (6 bases each). V was pared by 0 bases and J by 5 bases, with 15 bases between. CDR1 is ENHRY and CDR2 is SYGVKD in the germline V gene. This CDR3 is 16 amino acids long. The CDR3 DNA reads TGTGCCATCAGTGAGTCGATTCGGGGGCCAGGAGATACGCAGTATTTT. Protein: CAISESIRGPGDTQYF.

The sample holds a few counts of this clonotype. This sequence joins TRBV20-1 and TRBJ2-7, with D possibly matching TRBD1 (5 bases). The germline V gene encodes CDR1 DFQATT and CDR2 SNEGSKA (reference sequence). The germline V and J ends were trimmed by 8 bases and 1 base, with 15 bases remaining between them. The length of the CDR3 is 13 residues. The CDR3, as DNA: TGCAGTACTTCGTCAGGGCCGTCCTACGAGCAGTACTTC. It encodes CSTSSGPSYEQYF.

This clonotype was observed at least ten times. This rearrangement joins TRBV6-1 to TRBJ1-3, with no clear D. The CDR3 length is 14 residues. CDR1 is MNHNS, CDR2 SASEGT, per germline. V gave up 7 bases and J gave up 0 bases, with 10 bases separating them. The CDR3 nucleotides are TGTGCCAGCACCACGGGAATCTCTGGAAACACCATATATTTT. Protein product: CASTTGISGNTIYF.

This clonotype was seen a single time. With a much larger clone just one base away, this may be a read error. The rearrangement uses TRBV7-6 and TRBJ1-6; 7 bases are a match to TRBD1. Germline trimming cut 0 bases from V and 9 bases from J; bases unmatched to any gene: 8. Germline loops: CDR1 SGHVS, CDR2 FNYEAQ. The CDR3 is 16 residues long. The CDR3 DNA sequence: TGTGCCAGCAGCTTAGCGTTCCCAGGGGGTACTTCACCCCTCCACTTT. This sequence encodes CASSLAFPGGTSPLHF.

The chain recombines TRBV5-1 with TRBJ2-3; no reliable D call. The CDR3 loop spans 12 amino acids. Trimming removed 4 bases from V and 5 bases from J, with 8 bases in between. Germline CDR1 SGHRS, CDR2 YFSETQ. CDR3 bases: TGCGCCAGCAGCGTAACTATAGATACGCAGTATTTT. Encoded protein: CASSVTIDTQYF. Combining the CDR3 with reference TRBV5-1 and TRBJ2-3 gives the whole variable domain KAGVTQTPRYLIKTRGQQVTLSCSPISGHRSVSWYQQTPGQGLQFLFEYFSETQRNKGNFPGRFSGRQFSNSRSEMNVSTLELGDSALYLCASSVTIDTQYFGPGTRLTVL.

Turning to this clonotype: One base away lies a much larger clone, so this may be a sequencing read error. The J gene is TRBJ2-1, the V gene TRBV25-1; D is uncertain. The ends were cut back, 9 bases at V and 2 bases at J, with 14 bases in the middle. The CDR3 contains 14 residues. Per the germline V gene, CDR1 is MGHDK and CDR2 is SYGVNS. The CDR3 DNA sequence: TGTGCCAGTGAGGAGCTGGGCACCTACAATGAGCAGTTCTTC. Amino acids: CASEELGTYNEQFF.

This clonotype was picked up many times. The CDR3 DNA is TGTGCCAGCAGCTGGGGGGAAGACGAGCAGTACTTC. The encoded protein is CASSWGEDEQYF. The chain employs TRBV3-1 and TRBJ2-7; tentative D call: TRBD2 (6 bases). Per germline, CDR1 LGHDT and CDR2 YNNKEL (reference sequence). The V end was cut by 5 bases, the J end by 5 bases, with 10 bases between. This CDR3 contains 12 residues.

The chain combines TRBV7-8 with TRBJ2-2, with 8 bases aligning to TRBD2. The CDR3 is 14 residues long. Germline V gene lookup returns CDR1 SGHVS and CDR2 FQNEAQ. V dropped 5 bases and J dropped 5; count of bases not matched to a gene: 4. The DNA of the CDR3 is TGTGCCAGCAGCCGGGAGGGGGTTACCGGGGAGCTGTTTTTT. Its protein product is CASSREGVTGELFF. The full variable domain, rest sourced from reference TRBV7-8 and TRBJ2-2, is GAGVSQSPRYKVAKRGQDVALRCDPISGHVSLFWYQQALGQGPEFLTYFQNEAQLDKSGLPSDRFFAERPEGSVSTLKIQRTQQEDSAVYLCASSREGVTGELFFGEGSRLTVL.

This chain connects TRBV29-1 to TRBJ2-7; tentative D call: TRBD1 (5 bases). The V gene lost 4 bases and the J gene lost 0 bases, with 13 bases spanning the gap. Germline V gives CDR1 SQVTM, CDR2 ANQGSEA. The CDR3 is 14 residues long. The CDR3 DNA reads TGCAGCGTTGGTGGCGGCAGGGTCTCCTACGAGCAGTACTTC. Translation gives CSVGGGRVSYEQYF.

This chain joins TRBV29-1 and TRBJ1-5, with a tentative D call TRBD1 (6 bases). Between the trimmed V and J ends, which lost 5 bases and 9 bases, there was a span of 11 bases. This CDR3 has 11 amino acids. Germline loops: CDR1 SQVTM, CDR2 ANQGSEA. The CDR3 sequence is CSVPDSMPQHF. For the CDR3, the DNA is TGCAGCGTTCCGGACAGCATGCCCCAGCATTTT. Full variable domain (missing parts from reference TRBV29-1 and TRBJ1-5): SAVISQKPSRDICQRGTSLTIQCQVDSQVTMMFWYRQQPGQSLTLIATANQGSEATYESGFVIDKFPISRPNLTFSTLTVSNMSPEDSSIYLCSVPDSMPQHFGDGTRLSIL.

V usage is TRBV5-5 and J usage is TRBJ1-2, with TRBD1 matching over 8 bases. The ends lost 4 bases at V and 8 bases at J; junction bases unmatched: 16. Per germline, CDR1 SGHKS and CDR2 YYEKEE (reference sequence). This CDR3 contains 16 residues. Here the CDR3 reads CASSAPMTGAFGGYTF. The CDR3, as DNA: TGTGCCAGCAGCGCCCCAATGACAGGGGCCTTCGGGGGCTACACCTTC.

The gene calls are TRBV6-5 and TRBJ2-3, with D perhaps TRBD1 or TRBD2 (6 bases each). Germline V lookup: CDR1 MNHEY, CDR2 SVGAGI. The length of the CDR3 is 16 residues. Trimming pared 4 bases from V and 2 bases from J, leaving 16 bases between. The CDR3 protein is CASSSERGPSTDTQYF. The CDR3 DNA reads TGTGCCAGCAGTTCGGAACGGGGGCCTTCCACAGATACGCAGTATTTT.

This clonotype was counted many times. The rearrangement uses TRBV7-6 and TRBJ2-1, with D uncertain. The CDR3 covers 14 residues. The germline gives CDR1 SGHVS, CDR2 FNYEAQ. Trimming removed 5 bases from V and 4 bases from J, with 12 bases in between. The DNA of the CDR3 is TGTGCCAGCAGCGTTTCAGGACCATACAATGAGCAGTTCTTC. As protein: CASSVSGPYNEQFF.

This clonotype turned up a few times. The rearrangement links TRBV10-3 to TRBJ1-2; D not certain. Trimming pared 0 bases from V and 5 bases from J, leaving 7 bases between. This CDR3 comprises 13 residues. Germline values: CDR1 ENHRY, CDR2 SYGVKD. CDR3 in amino acids: CAISESDLYGYTF. CDR3 nucleotides: TGTGCCATCAGTGAGTCGGATCTATATGGCTACACCTTC.

With respect to this clonotype: A read error is possible here, since a much larger clone lies one base away. This sequence joins TRBV18 and TRBJ2-5; a weak D match, TRBD2 (5 bases). CDR3 length equals 15 residues. Germline V CDR1 and CDR2: KGHSH, LQKENI. V lost 6 bases, J lost 5 bases, and 19 bases lay in between. This chain's CDR3 is CASSRSVGAVETQYF. In DNA, the CDR3 is TGTGCCAGCTCCCGTAGCGTGGGCGCCGTGGAGACCCAGTACTTC.

This clonotype came up many times. V gene TRBV14 combines with J gene TRBJ1-6, with 11 positions matching TRBD1. With V trimmed by 5 bases and J by 6 bases, 3 bases remained unmatched. The CDR3 loop spans 15 amino acids. Germline CDR1 reads SGHDN; CDR2 reads FVKESK. The CDR3 protein is CASSGQGAGNSPLHF. The CDR3 nucleotides are TGTGCCAGCAGCGGACAGGGGGCGGGTAATTCACCCCTCCACTTT.